The next 27 T cell receptor beta chains were all read from a single sample in a study of vaccination effects on CD4 cells after COVID-19 (dated 2022 in TCRdb). To identify antigen-specific CD4+ T cell clonotypes by their expansion, the ViraFEST assay first stimulated PBMC with viral peptide pools and then applied TCR sequencing. After less than 13 days of culture, CD4+ T cells were isolated with the EasySep CD4+ T cell isolation kit. Antigens for these TCRs are unknown. The receptor library was made with the immunoSEQ multiplex PCR assay. The clones in this table, taken by TCRdb from immuneACCESS, are in-frame only. Not every clone is retained; where verified, under half of the shortfall comes from an unresolved V gene, and the cause of the rest is unknown. The sample includes 50,000 to 65,000 clones, with 75% to 90% observed a single time. The top ten hold about 2.4% of the sample. The starting material was CD4+ T cells from PBMCs cultured with HCoV-229E spike peptides, obtained before COVID-19 vaccination. The cell subset or site label here, explained by the study, means: HCoV-229E spike overlapping peptide pool stimulation. All receptors derive from a human donor who received a COVID-19 vaccine.

The chain is built from TRBV20-1 and TRBJ2-3; no clear D gene. Germline V gene data show CDR1 as DFQATT and CDR2 as SNEGSKA (reference sequence). Trimming cost V 3 bases and J 0 bases, with 7 bases left between them. The CDR3 contains 13 residues. Written as DNA, the CDR3 is TGCAGTGCTAGTGGCAGTAGCACAGATACGCAGTATTTT. Its translation is CSASGSSTDTQYF.

This chain connects TRBV10-3 to TRBJ2-4; perhaps TRBD1 as D (6 bases). CDR1 ENHRY and CDR2 SYGVKD come from the germline V gene. This CDR3 spans 20 amino acids. Between the trimmed V and J ends, which lost 3 bases and 0 bases, there was a span of 24 bases. The DNA for the CDR3 is TGTGCCATCAGTGAAAAACAGGGAGTTAACTCCCCTTCAGCCAAAAACATTCAGTACTTC. Translation gives CAISEKQGVNSPSAKNIQYF.

This chain joins TRBV10-3 and TRBJ1-5, with 8 nucleotides matching TRBD1. The V gene end was trimmed by 6 bases and the J gene end by 0 bases; junction bases not matched to a gene: 1. The CDR3 sequence is 14 residues long. Looked up from germline, CDR1 is ENHRY and CDR2 is SYGVKD. The CDR3 is CAISGQGSNQPQHF. The CDR3 coding sequence is TGTGCCATCAGCGGACAGGGTAGCAATCAGCCCCAGCATTTT.

This rearrangement joins TRBV4-1 to TRBJ2-4; D possibly uses TRBD1 or TRBD2 (5 bases each). The CDR3 is made up of 17 amino acids. The germline gives CDR1 MGHRA, CDR2 YSYEKL. Trimming pared 0 bases from V and 0 bases from J, leaving 12 bases between. The CDR3: CASSQELRGLAKNIQYF. The CDR3 region has the DNA TGCGCCAGCAGCCAAGAGTTGAGGGGTTTAGCCAAAAACATTCAGTACTTC.

In its sample, this clone was seen once. The chain joins TRBV27 to TRBJ1-2; TRBD1 is a possible D gene (6 bases). Trimming took off 0 bases at V and 8 bases at J, with 13 bases between the two ends. The CDR3 runs 14 residues. The germline gives CDR1 MNHEY, CDR2 SMNVEV (reference sequence). The CDR3 here is CASSLSRGVGGYTF. Here the CDR3 DNA reads TGTGCCAGCAGTTTATCAAGGGGGGTGGGGGGCTACACCTTC.

The rearrangement links TRBV3-1 (or the pseudogene TRBV3-2) to TRBJ2-5; weak D call: TRBD1 (6 bases). The CDR3 is 15 residues long. V lost 1 base and J 4 bases, leaving 13 bases between the germline ends. Per the germline V gene, CDR1 is LGHDT and CDR2 is YNNKEL (reference sequence). The CDR3 nucleotides are TGTGCCAGCAGCCAAGCACACAGGGCGGGAGAGACCCAGTACTTC. It translates to CASSQAHRAGETQYF.

The chain recombines TRBV6-5 with TRBJ2-2; TRBD1 matches 7 bases. CDR1 and CDR2 (germline): MNHEY, SVGAGI. Trimming at V came to 4 bases and at J to 5 bases, leaving 10 bases not matched to a gene. This CDR3 is built from 16 residues. CDR3 amino acids: CASSSQGQLRTGELFF. Written as DNA, the CDR3 is TGTGCCAGCAGTTCCCAGGGACAGCTGAGGACCGGGGAGCTGTTTTTT.

The V and J genes are TRBV5-4 and TRBJ1-6; D is possibly TRBD1 (5 bases). Germline V gene sequence: CDR1 SGHNT, CDR2 YYREEE (reference sequence). The length of the CDR3 is 12 residues. V gave up 3 bases and J gave up 16 bases, with 14 bases separating them. For the CDR3, the DNA is TGTGCCAGCAGCTGGGACCTTCGGTCGCTCCACTTT. Encoded protein: CASSWDLRSLHF.

This clone came up a few times. The rearrangement joins TRBV5-1 to TRBJ1-3; D is ambiguous. The V end lost 0 bases, the J end lost 2 bases, and 6 bases lay between the germline ends. The CDR3 extends over 14 amino acids. The V gene's germline CDR1 is SGHRS and CDR2 YFSETQ. CDR3 in DNA: TGCGCCAGCAGCTTGGAGACGACTGGAAACACCATATATTTT. It encodes CASSLETTGNTIYF.

The rearrangement joins TRBV27 to TRBJ2-1; TRBD2 aligns across 8 bases. V lost 8 bases and J lost 9; bases outside the gene matches: 12. The germline V gene has CDR1 MNHEY and CDR2 SMNVEV (reference sequence). This CDR3 region has 14 residues. The CDR3: CASRVIGGAPEQFF. The CDR3 DNA is TGTGCCAGCCGTGTGATCGGGGGGGCCCCTGAGCAGTTCTTC.

This clone appeared a single time. This chain connects TRBV7-8 to TRBJ1-5; the D is unclear. V was pared by 0 bases and J by 5 bases, with 11 bases between. CDR1 and CDR2 (germline): SGHVS, FQNEAQ. This CDR3 is built from 15 residues. The CDR3 region is CASSLAKGLHQPQHF. The CDR3 region has the DNA TGTGCCAGCAGCTTAGCAAAAGGGCTTCATCAGCCCCAGCATTTT.

This chain uses TRBV5-1 with TRBJ2-1; D ambiguous. V gave up 3 bases and J gave up 10 bases, with 17 bases separating them. This CDR3 is 14 amino acids long. Germline CDR1 SGHRS, CDR2 YFSETQ. This CDR3 is CASSSPAGKWEQFF. CDR3 sequence (DNA): TGCGCCAGCAGCTCGCCTGCCGGTAAGTGGGAGCAGTTCTTC.

This clone was seen only a few times. The chain joins TRBV7-8 to TRBJ1-2; 8 bases agree with TRBD1. From germline, CDR1 is SGHVS and CDR2 FQNEAQ. The CDR3 sequence is 13 residues long. The ends lost 1 base at V and 5 bases at J; junction bases unmatched: 0. The CDR3 sequence: CASSLDRGYGYTF. The CDR3 DNA follows: TGTGCCAGCAGCTTAGACAGGGGGTATGGCTACACCTTC. The full variable domain, rest sourced from reference TRBV7-8 and TRBJ1-2, is GAGVSQSPRYKVAKRGQDVALRCDPISGHVSLFWYQQALGQGPEFLTYFQNEAQLDKSGLPSDRFFAERPEGSVSTLKIQRTQQEDSAVYLCASSLDRGYGYTFGSGTRLTVV.

The chain couples TRBV30 to TRBJ2-5, with 10 bases identical to TRBD2. This CDR3 region has 16 residues. With 1 base clipped from V and 0 bases from J, the junction kept 5 bases outside the gene matches. Germline V gene sequence: CDR1 GTSNPN, CDR2 SVGIG (reference sequence). The CDR3 loop reads CAWSGGLAVNQETQYF. In DNA, the CDR3 is TGTGCCTGGAGTGGAGGACTAGCGGTTAACCAAGAGACCCAGTACTTC.

V gene TRBV24-1 combines with J gene TRBJ2-2, with 9 bases identical to TRBD1. This CDR3 is 15 amino acids long. The V gene end was trimmed by 5 bases and the J gene end by 4 bases; junction bases not matched to a gene: 4. Germline lookup yields CDR1 KGHDR and CDR2 SFDVKD. The DNA of the CDR3 is TGTGCCACCAGTGCCCGGACAGGGGCCACCGGGGAGCTGTTTTTT. The encoded protein is CATSARTGATGELFF.

The J gene is TRBJ2-7, the V gene TRBV6-6; 10 bases match TRBD1. The CDR3 totals 14 residues. V lost 5 bases, J lost 5 bases, and 6 bases stayed unmatched. Germline V gene lookup returns CDR1 MNHNY and CDR2 SVGAGI (reference sequence). The CDR3, as DNA: TGTGCCAGCAGTAAGGACAGGGGGTCCAACGAGCAGTACGTC. Protein product: CASSKDRGSNEQYV.

The CDR3: CASSLRDRALSSTDTQYF. CDR3 nucleotide sequence: TGTGCCAGCTCACTCCGGGACAGGGCTCTTTCTAGCACAGATACGCAGTATTTT. The J gene is TRBJ2-3, the V gene TRBV18; TRBD1 matches 9 bases. Trimming cost V 4 bases and J 0 bases; bases outside gene matches: 11. The V gene's germline CDR1 is KGHSH and CDR2 LQKENI. This CDR3 is 18 amino acids long.

A single count supports this clone. The CDR3 coding sequence is TGTGCCAGCACAAAGGAAGTTACAGATACGCAGTATTTT. Residues: CASTKEVTDTQYF. The chain carries TRBV6-5 and TRBJ2-3; D remains unclear. This CDR3 is 13 amino acids long. V shed 7 bases and J shed 3 bases, with 11 bases lying between them. Germline loops: CDR1 MNHEY, CDR2 SVGAGI.

V gene TRBV7-2 combines with J gene TRBJ1-1; D ambiguous. The ends were cut back, 1 base at V and 1 base at J, with 7 bases in the middle. Germline V gives CDR1 SGHTA, CDR2 FQGNSA. The CDR3 extends over 14 amino acids. CDR3 coding DNA: TGTGCCAGCAGCTTAGTCCCGACGAACACTGAAGCTTTCTTT. Its protein is CASSLVPTNTEAFF.

The V gene is TRBV28, the J gene TRBJ2-7, with D tentatively TRBD1 (5 bases). The germline V gene encodes CDR1 MDHEN and CDR2 SYDVKM. Trimming cost V 6 bases and J 6 bases, with 15 bases left between them. This CDR3 region has 13 residues. The CDR3 DNA is TGTGCCAGCAGCCCCCCAGGAAGGGGCGAGCAGTACGTC. It translates to CASSPPGRGEQYV.

The chain is built from TRBV24-1 and TRBJ2-3, with 11 bases aligning to TRBD1. This CDR3 comprises 15 residues. CDR1 and CDR2 from the germline V gene are KGHDR and SFDVKD. J lost 4 bases, V lost 5 bases, and 4 bases had no gene match. The CDR3 region is CATSGSGQGADTQYF. CDR3 nucleotides: TGTGCCACCAGTGGTTCGGGACAGGGGGCAGATACGCAGTATTTT.

In this sample, this clone turned up a few times. V usage is TRBV25-1 and J usage is TRBJ1-2; D is uncertain. This CDR3 has 11 amino acids. V lost 7 bases, J lost 5 bases, and 8 bases lay in between. Germline CDR1 and CDR2: MGHDK and SYGVNS. CDR3 region: CASKRYYGYTF. CDR3 bases: TGTGCCAGCAAGAGGTATTATGGCTACACCTTC.

This clone was seen a handful of times. The chain couples TRBV3-1 (or the pseudogene TRBV3-2) to TRBJ1-2; D is unclear. Trimming cost V 0 bases and J 0 bases, with 11 bases left between them. The CDR3 is 16 amino acids. Germline loops: CDR1 LGHDT, CDR2 YNNKEL (reference sequence). CDR3 nucleotide sequence: TGTGCCAGCAGCCAAGATTGGAGGTTTTCTAACTATGGCTACACCTTC. As protein: CASSQDWRFSNYGYTF.

The sample holds a few counts of this clone. The V call is TRBV5-1, the J call TRBJ1-5; D uncertain. This CDR3 contains 16 residues. V was shortened by 1 base and J by 5 bases, with 16 bases between the two germline ends. Looked up from germline, CDR1 is SGHRS and CDR2 is YFSETQ. CDR3 sequence (DNA): TGCGCCAGCAGCTTGATGGGTCCAGGACGGGATCAGCCCCAGCATTTT. Its protein product is CASSLMGPGRDQPQHF.

DNA of the CDR3: TGTGCCAGCTCACTACATAGCGTTGCCGGCACCGGGGAGCTGTTTTTT. The encoded protein is CASSLHSVAGTGELFF. The chain links TRBV18 to TRBJ2-2; D might be TRBD2 (5 bases). V was pared by 4 bases and J by 4 bases, with 16 bases between. The CDR3 consists of 16 residues. Germline CDR1 reads KGHSH; CDR2 reads LQKENI.

This clone was detected a few times. The V call is TRBV11-2, the J call TRBJ1-6; unclear D gene. This CDR3 contains 16 residues. The V gene lost 6 bases and the J gene lost 0 bases, with 12 bases spanning the gap. Per the germline V gene, CDR1 is SGHAT and CDR2 is FQNNGV. The CDR3 loop reads CASSPRAGSYNSPLHF. The CDR3 DNA reads as TGTGCCAGCAGTCCCCGGGCTGGCTCCTATAATTCACCCCTCCACTTT.

The gene calls are TRBV2 and TRBJ2-6, with D maybe TRBD1 (5 bases). The length of the CDR3 is 16 residues. Germline CDR1 and CDR2: SNHLY and FYNNEI. The V gene lost 6 bases and the J gene lost 0 bases, with 12 bases spanning the gap. The CDR3 here is CASRGRVLSGANVLTF. In DNA form, the CDR3 reads TGTGCCAGCAGGGGCAGGGTACTCTCTGGGGCCAACGTCCTGACTTTC.